The 5 T cell receptor beta chains below come from one sample, sequenced in a study of early T cells in non-severe SARS-CoV-2 infection. TCRdb re-called the 5' RACE reads through MiXCR, storing one row per CDR3 protein. The sample contains 50,000 or so distinct CDR3 sequences, over 5% of which appear only once. Sample: whole blood. These receptors originate from an adult who was a healthcare worker with PCR-confirmed SARS-CoV-2 infection or an uninfected control (not recorded which).

This clonotype was found many times. The chain links TRBV12-3 or TRBV12-4 to TRBJ1-5; the match to TRBD1 covers 8 bases. Trimming cost V 6 bases and J 2 bases; bases outside gene matches: 6. CDR3 length: 15 amino acids. CDR3 DNA sequence: TGTGCCAGCAGCTTGAACAGGGGGGGCAATCAGCCCCAGCATTTT. It is translated as CASSLNRGGNQPQHF.

This clonotype was counted a single time. A single base separates this from a much larger clone, so it may be a read error. The rearrangement joins TRBV5-1 to TRBJ2-7, with D possibly matching TRBD2 (5 bases). Germline V CDR1 and CDR2: SGHRS, YFSETQ. CDR3 length: 15 amino acids. CDR3 in amino acids: CVSSRSDGNSYEQYF. The CDR3 DNA is TGCGTCAGCAGCCGCTCCGACGGGAACAGCTACGAGCAGTACTTC.

The sample holds many counts of this clonotype. This sequence joins TRBV7-6 and TRBJ2-3, with 13 positions matching TRBD2. With 5 bases clipped from V and 4 bases from J, the junction kept 12 bases outside the gene matches. The CDR3 contains 18 residues. CDR1 is SGHVS and CDR2 is FNYEAQ in the germline V gene. CDR3 nucleotides: TGTGCCAGCAGCCTTGCACTAGCGGGGGGGCCTGGGGCAGATACGCAGTATTTT. Protein product: CASSLALAGGPGADTQYF.

In its sample, this clonotype was seen many times. The V call is TRBV6-5, the J call TRBJ1-2; possible D gene TRBD1, 5 bases. The CDR3 contains 16 residues. The V and J ends lost 6 bases and 8 bases respectively, with 25 bases between them. CDR1 MNHEY and CDR2 SVGAGI come from the germline V gene. The CDR3 DNA is TGTGCCAGCAGCCACTCGTCTCGATCCGACAGTCGCGGCTACACCTTC. This translates into CASSHSSRSDSRGYTF.

The gene calls are TRBV29-1 and TRBJ1-2; D might be TRBD1 (6 bases). This CDR3 spans 13 amino acids. V lost 3 bases and J 4 bases, leaving 12 bases between the germline ends. Germline V gene sequence: CDR1 SQVTM, CDR2 ANQGSEA. The CDR3 spells CSVDGGLGYGYTF. The DNA of the CDR3 is TGCAGCGTTGATGGGGGCCTTGGCTATGGCTACACCTTC.